Detailed here is one T cell receptor beta chain. This CDR3 has 14 residues. Germline V gene lookup returns CDR1 KGHDR and CDR2 SFDVKD. With 6 bases clipped from V and 4 bases from J, the junction kept 2 bases outside the gene matches. This sample stems from a study of T-cell memory formation after mild COVID-19. Across the whole study: TCR clusters were mostly confined to one donor each.

TCRdb recomputed calls from the 5' RACE reads with MiXCR, one row per CDR3 protein. Of 300,000 to 400,000 distinct CDR3 sequences detected, approximately 15% appear once; the ten largest clones hold 20% to 25%. Material: PBMCs or a T cell subset sorted from them (not recorded which). This chain connects TRBV24-1 to TRBJ1-4, with TRBD1 matching over 9 bases. The sequence was collected from a man aged 18 to 35 who had mild COVID-19 (a few samples of this study predate the infection). Cell type and time point are not known. The DNA for the CDR3 is TGTGCCACCAGTCCGGGACAGGGTAATGAAAAACTGTTTTTT. This sequence encodes CATSPGQGNEKLFF.